This entry describes one TCR beta chain. This sample is drawn from a study of blood T cell repertoires in COVID-19. About the study: T cells, B-cell-depleted T cells, or PBMCs provided the cDNA or gDNA that served as material.

As originally analysed: Amplified reference gene primers provided the basis for estimating nucleated cell counts. Assay: immunoSEQ multiplex PCR; the TCRdb copy retains only in-frame clones and omits some. V, J and clone size are those of that table, while D and trimming were read from the DNA. The sample shows 100,000 or so clones, approximately 80% of them seen only once. The germline V gene encodes CDR1 SGHDT and CDR2 YYEEEE. V lost 0 bases to trimming and J lost 7 bases, with 13 bases between them. The CDR3 runs to 14 residues. The specimen was peripheral blood. The chain has TRBV5-6 and TRBJ1-2; D perhaps matches TRBD1 (6 bases). This sequence was found in a human donor in a cohort sampled during active COVID-19. Here the CDR3 reads CASSLGSGVRGYTF. As DNA, the CDR3 is TGTGCCAGCAGCTTGGGGTCAGGGGTTCGTGGCTACACCTTC.